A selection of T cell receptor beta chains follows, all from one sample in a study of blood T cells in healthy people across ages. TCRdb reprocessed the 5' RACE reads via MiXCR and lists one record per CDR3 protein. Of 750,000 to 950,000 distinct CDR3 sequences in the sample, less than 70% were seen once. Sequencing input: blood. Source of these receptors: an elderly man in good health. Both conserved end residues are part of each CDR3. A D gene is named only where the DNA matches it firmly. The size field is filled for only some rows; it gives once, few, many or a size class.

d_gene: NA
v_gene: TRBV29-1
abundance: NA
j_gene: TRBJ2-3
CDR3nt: TGCAGCGTTCCTACCCCAGGGGATACGCAGTATTTT
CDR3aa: CSVPTPGDTQYF

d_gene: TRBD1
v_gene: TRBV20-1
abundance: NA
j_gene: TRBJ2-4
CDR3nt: TGCAGTGCTAGCCAGGGGGATAAGAGAAACATTCAGTACTTC
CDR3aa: CSASQGDKRNIQYF

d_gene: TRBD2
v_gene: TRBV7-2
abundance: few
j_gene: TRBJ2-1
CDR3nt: TGTGCCAGCAGCTTAGGAGGCCGAGCGGGAATAGGTGAGCAGTTCTTC
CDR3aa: CASSLGGRAGIGEQFF

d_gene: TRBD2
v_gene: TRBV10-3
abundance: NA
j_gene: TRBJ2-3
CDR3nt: TGTGCCGCAGGGGAGGAGGCGGGAGGCCCAGATACGCAGTATTTT
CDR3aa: CAAGEEAGGPDTQYF

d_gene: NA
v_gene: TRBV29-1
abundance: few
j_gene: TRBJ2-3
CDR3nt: TGTAGCGTTGTAGGGGGGGCAGGGGTCGAGGATACGCAGTATTTT
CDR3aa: CSVVGGAGVEDTQYF

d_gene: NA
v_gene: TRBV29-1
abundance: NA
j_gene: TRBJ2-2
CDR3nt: TGCAGCGTTGCTGCCGGGACCGGGGAGCTGTTTTTT
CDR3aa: CSVAAGTGELFF

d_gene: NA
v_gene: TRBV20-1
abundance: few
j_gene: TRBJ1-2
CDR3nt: TGCAGTGCTAGAGATCTCCCAGGAGGTGGCTACACCTTC
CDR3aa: CSARDLPGGGYTF

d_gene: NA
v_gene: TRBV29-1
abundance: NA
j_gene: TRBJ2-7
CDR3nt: TGCAGCGTCAAAAGGACAGCCTCCTACAATGAGCAGTACTTC
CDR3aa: CSVKRTASYNEQYF

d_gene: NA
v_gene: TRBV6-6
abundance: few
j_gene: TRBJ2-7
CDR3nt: TGTGCCAGCATGAGAACGCCGGGATCCTTCTACGAGCAGTACTTC
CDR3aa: CASMRTPGSFYEQYF

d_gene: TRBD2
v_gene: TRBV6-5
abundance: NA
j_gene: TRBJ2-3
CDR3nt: TGTGCCAGCAGTCCAGCGGGAGGGCCCGCAGATACGCAGTATTTT
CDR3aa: CASSPAGGPADTQYF

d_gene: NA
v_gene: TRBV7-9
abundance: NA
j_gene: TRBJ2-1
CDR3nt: TGTGCCAGCAGCCTCTGGGCGGGGACCGGGTACAATGAGCAGTTCTTC
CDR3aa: CASSLWAGTGYNEQFF

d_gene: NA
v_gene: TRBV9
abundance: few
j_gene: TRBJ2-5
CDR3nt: TGTGCCAGCTCACTTGGGGGGTTAAGGCAAGAGACCCAGTACTTC
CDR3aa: CASSLGGLRQETQYF

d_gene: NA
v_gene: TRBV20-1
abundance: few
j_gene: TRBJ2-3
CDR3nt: TGCAGTGCCCCCCTTCAGATCCCCCCAGATACGCAGTATTTT
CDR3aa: CSAPLQIPPDTQYF

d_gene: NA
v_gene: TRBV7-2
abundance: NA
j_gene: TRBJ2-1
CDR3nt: TGTGCCAGCAGCTTTGCACGAGTGAATGAGCAGTTCTTC
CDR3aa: CASSFARVNEQFF

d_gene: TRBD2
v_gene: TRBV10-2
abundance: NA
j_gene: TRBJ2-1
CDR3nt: TGCGCCAGCAGGGGACTAGCGGGAGTTGAGCAGTTCTTC
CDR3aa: CASRGLAGVEQFF

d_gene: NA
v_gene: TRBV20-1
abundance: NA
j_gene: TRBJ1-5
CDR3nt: TGCAGTGCTAGCAGGGCGGAGGATCAGCCCCAGCATTTT
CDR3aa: CSASRAEDQPQHF

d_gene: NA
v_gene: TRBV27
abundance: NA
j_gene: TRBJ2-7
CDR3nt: TGTGCCAGCAGTGGGACTGGCCTTGGGGACGAGCAGTACTTC
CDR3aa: CASSGTGLGDEQYF

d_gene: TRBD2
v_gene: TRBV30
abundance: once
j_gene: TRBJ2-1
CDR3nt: TGTGCCTGGAGGAGGAGGGGTCCGGGACTAGCGGGTTCCAGCTCCTACAATGAGCAGTTCTTC
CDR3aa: CAWRRRGPGLAGSSSYNEQFF

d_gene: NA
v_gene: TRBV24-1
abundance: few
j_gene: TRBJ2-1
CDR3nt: TGTGCCACCAGTGATATAGCGGCTACGTCAAATGAGCAGTTCTTC
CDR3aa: CATSDIAATSNEQFF

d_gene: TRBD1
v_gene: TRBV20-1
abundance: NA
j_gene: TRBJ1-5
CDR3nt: TGCAGTGCTAGAGGGTCACGGAGGGGGCATAGCAATCAGCCCCAGCATTTT
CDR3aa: CSARGSRRGHSNQPQHF

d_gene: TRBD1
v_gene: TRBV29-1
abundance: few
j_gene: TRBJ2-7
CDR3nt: TGCAGCGTTGAATCCCCTGGACAGGGCGTGTGGGAGCAGTACTTC
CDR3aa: CSVESPGQGVWEQYF

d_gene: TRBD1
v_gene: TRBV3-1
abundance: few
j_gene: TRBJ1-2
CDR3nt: TGTGCCAGCAGCGGTAGGACAGGGGAATGGTCTGGCTACACCTTC
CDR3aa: CASSGRTGEWSGYTF

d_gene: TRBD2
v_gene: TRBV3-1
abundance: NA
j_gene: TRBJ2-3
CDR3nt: TGTGCCAGCAGCCCCCGGACTAGGAGCACAGATACGCAGTATTTT
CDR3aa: CASSPRTRSTDTQYF

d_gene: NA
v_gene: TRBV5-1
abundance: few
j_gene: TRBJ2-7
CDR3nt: TGCGCCAGCAAGCTTGGGTCCCAGGGCAGTAAGTACGAGCAGTACTTC
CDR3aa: CASKLGSQGSKYEQYF

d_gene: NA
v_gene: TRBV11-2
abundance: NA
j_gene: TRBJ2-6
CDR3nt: TGTGCCAGCAGCTGGACGGACTCTGGGGCCAACGTCCTGACTTTC
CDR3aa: CASSWTDSGANVLTF

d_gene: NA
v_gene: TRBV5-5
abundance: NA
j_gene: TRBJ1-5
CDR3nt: TGTGCCAGCAGCTTACAAGGAGGGGATAGCAATCAGCCCCAGCATTTT
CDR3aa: CASSLQGGDSNQPQHF

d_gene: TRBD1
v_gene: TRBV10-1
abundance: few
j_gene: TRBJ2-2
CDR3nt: TGCGCCAGCAGCGGGACAGGGGCGTACGGGGAGCTGTTTTTT
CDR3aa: CASSGTGAYGELFF

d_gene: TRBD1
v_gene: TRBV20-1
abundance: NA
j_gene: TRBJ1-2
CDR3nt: TGCAGTGCTAAGCGAACAGGGGGCAACGGCTATGGCTACACCTTC
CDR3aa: CSAKRTGGNGYGYTF

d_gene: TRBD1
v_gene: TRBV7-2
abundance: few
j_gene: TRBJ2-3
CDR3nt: TGTGCCAGCAGCTTAGACAGGGGCAACAGAGACGCGTATTTT
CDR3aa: CASSLDRGNRDAYF

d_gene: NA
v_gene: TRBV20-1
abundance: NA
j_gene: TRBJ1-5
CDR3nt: TGCAGTGCTAGGAGTGGGAAACAGCCCCAGCATTTT
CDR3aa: CSARSGKQPQHF

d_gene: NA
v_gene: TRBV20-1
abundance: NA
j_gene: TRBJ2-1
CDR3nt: TGCAGTGCCGTTGACCGTTACCTCGACAATGAGCAGTTCTTC
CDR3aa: CSAVDRYLDNEQFF

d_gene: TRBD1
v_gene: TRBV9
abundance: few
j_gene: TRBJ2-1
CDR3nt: TGTGCCAGCAGCGTAGAAGGGGGCTACAGGGGGCTAAATGAGCAGTTCTTC
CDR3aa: CASSVEGGYRGLNEQFF

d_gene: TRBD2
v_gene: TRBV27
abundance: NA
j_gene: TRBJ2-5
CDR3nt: TGTGCCAGCAGTTGGTCTAGCGGACAAGAGACCCAGTACTTC
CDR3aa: CASSWSSGQETQYF

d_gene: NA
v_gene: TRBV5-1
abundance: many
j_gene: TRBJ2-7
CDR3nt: TGCGCCAGCAGCGACACCTCGTACGAGCAGTACTTC
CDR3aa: CASSDTSYEQYF

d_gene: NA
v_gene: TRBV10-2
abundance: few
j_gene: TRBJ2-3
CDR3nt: TGCGCCAGCGTTAGCGCGCATACGCAGTATTTT
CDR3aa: CASVSAHTQYF

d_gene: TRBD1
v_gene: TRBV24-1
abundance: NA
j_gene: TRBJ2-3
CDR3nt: TGTGCCACCACCGGGACAGGGGGAACAGATACGCAGTATTTT
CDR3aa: CATTGTGGTDTQYF

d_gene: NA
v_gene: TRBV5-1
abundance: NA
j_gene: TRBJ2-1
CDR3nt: TGCGCCAGCAGCTTGCAGCGGACGAACTACAATGAGCAGTTCTTC
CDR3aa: CASSLQRTNYNEQFF

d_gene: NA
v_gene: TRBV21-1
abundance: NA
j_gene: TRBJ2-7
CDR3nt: TGTGCCAGCAGCAAACCTGGACAGGTTATCTCCTACGAGCAGTACTTC
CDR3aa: CASSKPGQVISYEQYF

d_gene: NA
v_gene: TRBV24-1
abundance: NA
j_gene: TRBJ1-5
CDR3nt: TGTGCCACCAGTGCGGGCGGGCGCGGCGACAATCAACCCCAGCATTTT
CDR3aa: CATSAGGRGDNQPQHF

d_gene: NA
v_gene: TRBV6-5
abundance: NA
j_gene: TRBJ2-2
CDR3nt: TGTGCCGTTCGGGGGTCAAGGAACACCGGGGAGCTGTTTTTT
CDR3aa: CAVRGSRNTGELFF

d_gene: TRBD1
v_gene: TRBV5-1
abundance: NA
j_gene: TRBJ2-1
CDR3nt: TGCGCCAGCAGCTTACAGGGGTTGGGGAGCTCCTACAATGAGCAGTTCTTC
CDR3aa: CASSLQGLGSSYNEQFF

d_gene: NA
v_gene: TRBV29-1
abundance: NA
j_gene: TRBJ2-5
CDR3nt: TGCAGCGTTGGGAACCTAGTACAAGAGACCCAGTACTTC
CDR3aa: CSVGNLVQETQYF

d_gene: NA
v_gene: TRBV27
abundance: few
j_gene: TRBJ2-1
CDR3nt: TGTGCCAGCAGGGGACTCGGATACGGTGAGCAGTTCTTC
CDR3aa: CASRGLGYGEQFF

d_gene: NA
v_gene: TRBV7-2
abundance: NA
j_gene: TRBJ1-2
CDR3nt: TGTGCCAGCAGATTCGGTTCTGATGGCTACACCTTC
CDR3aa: CASRFGSDGYTF

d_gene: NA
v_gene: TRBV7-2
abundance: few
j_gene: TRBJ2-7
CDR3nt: TGTGCCAGCACGCACGAGGAGGGTCTCCCACCCGTCTACGAGCAGTACTTC
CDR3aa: CASTHEEGLPPVYEQYF

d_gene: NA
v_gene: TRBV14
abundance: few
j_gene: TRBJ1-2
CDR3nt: TGTGCCAGCAGCCAAGAGAGGATAAATCCTGGCTACACCTTC
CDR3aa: CASSQERINPGYTF

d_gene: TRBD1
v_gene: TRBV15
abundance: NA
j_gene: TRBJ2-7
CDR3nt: TGTGCCACCAGCAGAGGACAGGGTCCCTACGAGCAGTACTTC
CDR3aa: CATSRGQGPYEQYF

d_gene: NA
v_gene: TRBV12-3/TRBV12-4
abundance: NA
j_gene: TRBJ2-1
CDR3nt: TGTGCCAGCAGCTCCACTAGTTTCAGTGAGCAGTTCTTC
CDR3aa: CASSSTSFSEQFF

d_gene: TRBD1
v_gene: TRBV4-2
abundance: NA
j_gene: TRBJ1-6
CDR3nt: TGTGCCAGCAGCCTAAGTCAGGGGGACTCCTATAATTCACCCCTCCACTTT
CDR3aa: CASSLSQGDSYNSPLHF

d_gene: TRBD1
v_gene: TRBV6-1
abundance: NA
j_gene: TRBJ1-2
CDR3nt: TGTGCCAGCAGTGAAGCGCGGACAGGGGCCTATGGCTACACCTTC
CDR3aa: CASSEARTGAYGYTF

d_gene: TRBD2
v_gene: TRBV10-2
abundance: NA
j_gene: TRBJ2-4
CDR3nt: TGCGCCAGCAGTTCTAGCGGGAGGGCGGGGAACATTCAGTACTTC
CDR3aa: CASSSSGRAGNIQYF